The 19 T cell receptor beta chains below were found in one sample sequenced in a study of Graves' ophthalmopathy and Graves' hyperthyroidism. CDR3 regions of TCR beta were amplified from RNA transcripts. HTBI-primed RT-PCR formed the first round, and a multiplex PCR formed the second. One entry per CDR3 protein, called by TCRdb with MiXCR from the multiplex PCR reads. Of over a million distinct CDR3 sequences in the sample, around a third were seen once. Sequenced: peripheral blood or thyroid tissue (not recorded which). These receptors came from an adult man with Graves' hyperthyroidism.

The chain couples TRBV7-2 to TRBJ2-7, with a weak D call TRBD2 (6 bases). The CDR3 is 14 amino acids. Trimming removed 5 bases at V and 1 base at J, with 12 bases between. Germline values: CDR1 SGHTA, CDR2 FQGNSA. The CDR3, as DNA: TGTGCCAGCAGCGGATTTAGCGGTTCCTACGAGCAGTACTTC. As protein: CASSGFSGSYEQYF.

CDR3 in DNA: TGTGCCAGCAGCCCCCGGGGGCCTACGCAGTATTTT. Its translation is CASSPRGPTQYF. The chain recombines TRBV7-2 with TRBJ2-3, with D perhaps given as TRBD1 or TRBD2 (6 bases each). Looked up from germline, CDR1 is SGHTA and CDR2 is FQGNSA. V was shortened by 5 bases and J by 8 bases, with 11 bases between the two germline ends. CDR3 length: 12 residues.

In its sample, this clonotype was seen many times. The chain uses TRBV7-6 and TRBJ2-5, with 10 positions matching TRBD2. J lost 5 bases, V lost 1 base, and 16 bases had no gene match. The length of the CDR3 is 19 residues. Germline V lookup: CDR1 SGHVS, CDR2 FNYEAQ. CDR3 sequence (DNA): TGTGCCAGCAGCTTAGAGGCTCCGGCTAGCGGGAGACTGCGGGAGACCCAGTACTTC. This codes for CASSLEAPASGRLRETQYF.

This clonotype has a handful of counts. The chain is built from TRBV29-1 and TRBJ1-1, with 9 bases that match TRBD1. V shed 5 bases and J 3 bases; nucleotides not matched to a gene: 4. This CDR3 is built from 13 residues. CDR1 is SQVTM, CDR2 ANQGSEA, per germline. CDR3 residues: CSVPNRGHTEAFF. The CDR3 DNA reads as TGCAGCGTTCCTAACAGGGGGCACACTGAAGCTTTCTTT.

In its sample, this clonotype was seen a few times. Mismatch with germline at one junction end may stem from a read error. This chain links TRBV10-3 with TRBJ2-6, with D unresolved. Germline values: CDR1 ENHRY, CDR2 SYGVKD. This CDR3 contains 16 residues. CDR3 sequence: CASSYSMRSGANVLTF. DNA for the CDR3: TGTGCCAGCAGTTACTCAATGAGGTCTGGGGCCAACGTCCTGACTTTC.

This clonotype was detected many times. The J gene is TRBJ1-1, the V gene TRBV5-1; 7 nucleotides agree with TRBD1. Germline V gene data show CDR1 as SGHRS and CDR2 as YFSETQ. After removal of 4 bases from V and 0 bases from J, the junction contained 12 bases not matched to a gene. The CDR3 consists of 17 residues. In DNA form, the CDR3 reads TGCGCCAGCAGCCGCCTCCCGGGACAGCCGTTGAACACTGAAGCTTTCTTT. This gives the protein CASSRLPGQPLNTEAFF.

The sample holds many counts of this clonotype. The V call is TRBV27, the J call TRBJ2-5; 7 bases map to TRBD1. Trimming at V came to 5 bases and at J to 7 bases, leaving 10 bases not matched to a gene. Per the germline V gene, CDR1 is MNHEY and CDR2 is SMNVEV (reference sequence). The CDR3 length is 14 residues. CDR3 amino acids: CASSPSTGVGTQYF. Here the CDR3 DNA reads TGTGCCAGCAGTCCATCAACAGGGGTGGGGACCCAGTACTTC.

This clonotype occurred many times. CDR3 residues: CASSSPPSEAFF. Written as DNA, the CDR3 is TGTGCCAGCAGCTCCCCCCCTAGCGAAGCTTTCTTT. The chain recombines TRBV5-6 with TRBJ1-1; D is undetermined. V was clipped by 3 bases and J by 8 bases, with 11 bases between them. The CDR3 consists of 12 residues. Germline-derived CDR1 and CDR2 are SGHDT and YYEEEE.

The chain is built from TRBV14 and TRBJ2-7; D unresolved. Germline-derived CDR1 and CDR2 are SGHDN and FVKESK. V dropped 8 bases and J dropped 0 bases, with 17 bases sitting between them. This CDR3 is built from 15 residues. CDR3 residues: CASSPGHPNSYEQYF. The CDR3 nucleotides are TGTGCCAGCTCACCAGGTCACCCGAACTCCTACGAGCAGTACTTC. Looking up the rest from reference TRBV14 and TRBJ2-7 gives the full variable domain: EAGVTQFPSHSVIEKGQTVTLRCDPISGHDNLYWYRRVMGKEIKFLLHFVKESKQDESGMPNNRFLAERTGGTYSTLKVQPAELEDSGVYFCASSPGHPNSYEQYFGPGTRLTVT.

There are many counts of this clonotype. V is TRBV19 and J is TRBJ2-7; the D is unclear. The CDR3 contains 13 residues. From germline, CDR1 is LNHDA and CDR2 SQIVND (reference sequence). V was shortened by 9 bases and J by 1 base, with 13 bases between the two germline ends. The CDR3: CASSDGPSYEQYF. DNA for the CDR3: TGTGCCAGCAGCGATGGACCGTCCTACGAGCAGTACTTC.

The V gene is TRBV19, the J gene TRBJ1-2, with a weak D call TRBD1 (5 bases). The CDR3 totals 12 residues. Trimming cost V 7 bases and J 12 bases, with 18 bases left between them. CDR1 and CDR2 (germline): LNHDA, SQIVND (reference sequence). CDR3 sequence: CASTHRSSGNTF. CDR3 nucleotides: TGTGCCAGTACCCACAGGTCCTCTGGAAACACCTTC.

There are a few counts of this clonotype. The chain couples TRBV7-8 to TRBJ1-1, with no clear D. Germline V CDR1 and CDR2: SGHVS, FQNEAQ. Trimming shortened V by 5 bases and J by 2 bases, and 15 bases separated the two germline ends. CDR3 length equals 15 residues. As DNA, the CDR3 is TGTGCCAGCAGCCTGAACCGAGCCTTTAACACTGAAGCTTTCTTT. Amino acid sequence: CASSLNRAFNTEAFF.

This clonotype turned up a few times. A much bigger clone sits one base away, suggesting this may be a read error. The rearrangement joins TRBV7-8 to TRBJ1-5; TRBD1 might be the D (6 bases). This CDR3 spans 14 amino acids. CDR1 is SGHVS and CDR2 is FQNEAQ in the germline V gene. Here the CDR3 DNA reads TGTGCCGGCAGCCCAGGGGTGGGCCCCCGGTCCCAGCATTTT. This sequence encodes CAGSPGVGPRSQHF.

V and J are TRBV15 and TRBJ1-5; 8 bases match TRBD1. The CDR3 extends over 13 amino acids. Trimming at V came to 9 bases and at J to 3 bases, leaving 4 bases not matched to a gene. CDR1 and CDR2 from the germline V gene are LNHNV and YYDKDF (reference sequence). The CDR3 nucleotides read TGTGCCACTAGGACAGGGAACAATCAGCCCCAGCATTTT. It encodes CATRTGNNQPQHF.

This clonotype was observed at least ten times. CDR3 in amino acids: CASSPQVGYTEAFF. Here the CDR3 DNA reads TGTGCCAGCAGCCCACAGGTCGGTTACACTGAAGCTTTCTTT. The rearrangement uses TRBV9 and TRBJ1-1; a possible D gene is TRBD1 (5 bases). CDR3 length: 14 amino acids. CDR1 is SGDLS and CDR2 is YYNGEE in the germline V gene. Trimming removed 4 bases at V and 3 bases at J, with 13 bases between.

This clonotype was seen ten or more times. The chain employs TRBV13 and TRBJ1-5, with no clear D. The V gene lost 4 bases and the J gene lost 6 bases, with 7 bases spanning the gap. Germline CDR1 reads PRHDT; CDR2 reads FYEKMQ (reference sequence). The CDR3 has 12 residues. The CDR3 nucleotides are TGTGCCAGCAGCTCGGGGATTCAGCCCCAGCATTTT. This encodes CASSSGIQPQHF.

This clonotype was found many times. The J gene is TRBJ2-5, the V gene TRBV4-2, with a tentative D call TRBD2 (5 bases). The germline V gene encodes CDR1 LGHNA and CDR2 YNFKEQ. The length of the CDR3 is 14 residues. V gave up 1 base and J gave up 4 bases, with 10 bases separating them. CDR3 bases: TGTGCCAGCAGCCAAGGCGAAGGGAGAGAGACCCAGTACTTC. It is translated as CASSQGEGRETQYF.

CDR3 protein: CASSLGAGQGNTGELFF. The CDR3 DNA reads as TGTGCCAGCAGCTTAGGCGCGGGACAGGGGAACACCGGGGAGCTGTTTTTT. The chain recombines TRBV7-9 with TRBJ2-2; 9 nucleotides agree with TRBD1. The CDR3 loop spans 17 amino acids. CDR1 and CDR2 from the germline V gene are SEHNR and FQNEAQ (reference sequence). After removal of 1 base from V and 1 base from J, the junction contained 4 bases not matched to a gene.

Many counts were recorded for this clonotype. The chain joins TRBV10-3 to TRBJ2-6, with D perhaps TRBD1 or TRBD2 (5 bases each). CDR1 and CDR2 from the germline V gene are ENHRY and SYGVKD. V was clipped by 0 bases and J by 13 bases, with 13 bases between them. The CDR3 has 14 amino acids. In DNA form, the CDR3 reads TGTGCCATCAGTGAGTCGAGGGCAGGGAAGGTCCTGACTTTC. Protein: CAISESRAGKVLTF.